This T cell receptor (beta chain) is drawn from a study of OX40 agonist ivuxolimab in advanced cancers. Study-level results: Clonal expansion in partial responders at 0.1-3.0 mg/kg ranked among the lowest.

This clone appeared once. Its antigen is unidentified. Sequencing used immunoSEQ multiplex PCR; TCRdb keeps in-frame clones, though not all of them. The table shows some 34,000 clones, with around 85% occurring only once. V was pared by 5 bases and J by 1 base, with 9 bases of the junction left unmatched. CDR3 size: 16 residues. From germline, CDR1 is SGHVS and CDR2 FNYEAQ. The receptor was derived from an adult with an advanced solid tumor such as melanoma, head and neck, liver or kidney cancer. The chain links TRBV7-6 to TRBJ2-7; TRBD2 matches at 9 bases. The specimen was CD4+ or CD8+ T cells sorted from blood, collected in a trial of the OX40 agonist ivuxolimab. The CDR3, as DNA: TGTGCCAGCAGCCCCCTTAGCGGGAGCCGGTCCTACGAGCAGTACTTC. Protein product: CASSPLSGSRSYEQYF.